The following is a T cell receptor (beta chain) sequence with its context. This specimen belongs to a study of cytomegalovirus exposure and HLA in healthy donors. The CDR3 covers 18 residues. V trimming: 5 bases; J trimming: 5 bases; junction bases outside the gene matches: 9. Germline CDR1 and CDR2: MNHEY and SMNVEV (reference sequence). 13 Jbeta primers and 60 Vbeta primers were used for the PCR. This table comes from immunoSEQ multiplex PCR, and its TCRdb copy is limited to in-frame clones, with some not included. The repertoire holds 170,000 or so clones, with around 79% as singletons. The V call is TRBV27, the J call TRBJ2-2, with 15 nucleotides matching TRBD2. The specimen was PBMCs. The source of this sequence is a woman in her forties or fifties in good health and CMV-seronegative. Here the CDR3 reads CASSLWTSGGVITGELFF. The CDR3 region has the DNA TGTGCCAGCAGTCTTTGGACTAGCGGGGGGGTTATTACCGGGGAGCTGTTTTTT.